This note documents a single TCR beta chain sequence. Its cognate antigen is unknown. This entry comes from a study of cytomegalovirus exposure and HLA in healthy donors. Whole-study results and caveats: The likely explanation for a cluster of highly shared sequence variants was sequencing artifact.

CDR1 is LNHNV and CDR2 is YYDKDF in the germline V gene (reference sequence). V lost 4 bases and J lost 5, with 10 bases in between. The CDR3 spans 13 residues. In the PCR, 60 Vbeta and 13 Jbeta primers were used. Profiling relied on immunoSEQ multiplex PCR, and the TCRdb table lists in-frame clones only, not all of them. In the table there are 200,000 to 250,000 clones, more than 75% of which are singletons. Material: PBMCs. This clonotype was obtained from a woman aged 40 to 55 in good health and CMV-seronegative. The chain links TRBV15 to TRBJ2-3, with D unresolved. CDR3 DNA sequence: TGTGCCACCAGCATACTAAAGAGAGATACGCAGTATTTT. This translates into CATSILKRDTQYF.